These T cell receptor beta chains were read from a single sample in a study of T cells in Graves' hyperthyroidism and ophthalmopathy. TCRdb analysed the multiplex PCR reads with MiXCR anew, one entry per CDR3 protein. The sample lists around 620,000 distinct CDR3 sequences; 14% were seen once. Sequenced material: blood. These receptor sequences come from a woman under 30 with Graves' ophthalmopathy. Both conserved end residues are trimmed from each CDR3. Size is stated for part of the rows, as once, few or many counts, or as a class when the clone is expanded.

>TRBV6-2/TRBV6-3|many|TRBJ1-4
ASSYSGSLNEKLF
>TRBV7-9|few|TRBJ1-4
ASSAQGWANEKLF
>TRBV3-1|many|TRBJ2-1
ASSQALQRVGYEQF
>TRBV20-1|many|TRBJ2-7
SASDRGRYEQY
>TRBV3-1|many|TRBJ2-1
ASSQGTSQDEQF
>TRBV7-2|many|TRBJ2-7
ASSSPEGGRAYEQY
>TRBV7-2|few|TRBJ2-7
ASSKVYLYEQY
>TRBV5-5|many|TRBJ2-3
ASSLGGTTDTQY
>TRBV7-9|many|TRBJ1-5
ASSEGTGGNQPQH
>TRBV20-1|-|TRBJ2-3
SASAPGLVSDTQY
>TRBV7-9|many|TRBJ2-1
ASSLGRGGGTEGSYNEQF
>TRBV7-3|many|TRBJ2-2
ASSLYGTSGRTGELF